One sample yielded the 26 T cell receptor beta chains listed below, sequenced in a study of blood T cell repertoires in COVID-19. Clones were sequenced by immunoSEQ multiplex PCR, and TCRdb holds only the in-frame ones, with some missing. Of about 250,000 clones detected, around 85% appear once; the ten largest clones hold around 5.5%. Sequenced input: peripheral blood. These receptors all come from a man over 45 with active or convalescent COVID-19.

This clone was detected only once. This chain joins TRBV5-6 and TRBJ2-2; 11 bases line up with TRBD2. V was clipped by 3 bases and J by 5 bases; unmatched bases: 6. CDR1 SGHDT and CDR2 YYEEEE come from the germline V gene. The CDR3 extends over 16 amino acids. CDR3 sequence: CASSSLSGRGTGELFF. As DNA, the CDR3 is TGTGCCAGCAGCTCACTTAGCGGGAGGGGAACCGGGGAGCTGTTTTTT.

This rearrangement joins TRBV6-5 to TRBJ2-4, with D unresolved. The CDR3 consists of 15 residues. V lost 5 bases, J lost 0 bases, and 11 bases lay in between. In germline, CDR1 is MNHEY, CDR2 SVGAGI. This CDR3 reads CASSRLALAKNIQYF. The CDR3 nucleotides are TGTGCCAGCAGTAGACTGGCTCTAGCCAAAAACATTCAGTACTTC.

This chain connects TRBV5-4 to TRBJ1-5, with a possible D match to TRBD1 (5 bases). Trimming pared 4 bases from V and 2 bases from J, leaving 13 bases between. The CDR3 spans 15 residues. Germline CDR1 SGHNT, CDR2 YYREEE (reference sequence). CDR3 in amino acids: CASSIGGFGNQPQHF. The CDR3 DNA follows: TGTGCCAGCAGCATTGGGGGGTTCGGCAATCAGCCCCAGCATTTT.

The genes are TRBV30 and TRBJ1-5; TRBD1 aligns across 9 bases. This CDR3 region has 15 residues. V dropped 3 bases and J dropped 6; count of bases not matched to a gene: 9. The germline V gene has CDR1 GTSNPN and CDR2 SVGIG (reference sequence). The CDR3 DNA reads TGTGCCTGGAGCGCCCCCGGGACAGGGCGTCAGCCCCAGCATTTT. It is translated as CAWSAPGTGRQPQHF.

This clone showed up just a few times. The chain joins TRBV3-1 (or the pseudogene TRBV3-2) to TRBJ1-6; a possible D gene is TRBD1 (5 bases). Trimming took off 4 bases at V and 10 bases at J, with 14 bases between the two ends. Per germline, CDR1 LGHDT and CDR2 YNNKEL (reference sequence). This CDR3 has 14 residues. For the CDR3, the DNA is TGTGCCAGCAGCCTCGACAGTGGGAACTCACCCCTCCACTTT. Residues: CASSLDSGNSPLHF.

The chain links TRBV6-1 to TRBJ1-2; maybe TRBD1 (6 bases). Trimming stripped 3 bases from V and 10 bases from J, with 15 bases between. This CDR3 comprises 13 residues. Per the germline V gene, CDR1 is MNHNS and CDR2 is SASEGT. CDR3: CASSDYRDGDYTF. CDR3 DNA: TGTGCCAGCAGTGATTACAGGGATGGTGACTACACCTTC.

This chain connects TRBV28 to TRBJ1-6; 11 positions agree with TRBD1. The CDR3 spans 14 residues. V lost 4 bases, J lost 8 bases, and 1 base stayed unmatched. Germline CDR1 reads MDHEN; CDR2 reads SYDVKM. Here the CDR3 reads CASSSGQGDSPLHF. In DNA, the CDR3 is TGTGCCAGCAGTTCGGGACAGGGGGATTCACCCCTCCACTTT.

The chain uses TRBV19 and TRBJ1-1, with a possible D match to TRBD1 (6 bases). The CDR3 extends over 14 amino acids. Trimming stripped 8 bases from V and 4 bases from J, with 17 bases between. Germline V CDR1 and CDR2: LNHDA, SQIVND (reference sequence). Written as DNA, the CDR3 is TGTGCCAGTTTCACCTCAGGGGTCGGCACTGAAGCTTTCTTT. Encoded protein: CASFTSGVGTEAFF.

The chain uses TRBV4-1 and TRBJ2-1; no definite D call. The V gene lost 4 bases and the J gene lost 5 bases, with 6 bases spanning the gap. This CDR3 region has 12 residues. Germline lookup yields CDR1 MGHRA and CDR2 YSYEKL. CDR3: CASSRRDNEQFF. For the CDR3, the DNA is TGCGCCAGCAGCCGCCGAGACAATGAGCAGTTCTTC.

This clone was seen once. The V and J genes are TRBV6-2 or TRBV6-3 and TRBJ2-7; 8 positions match TRBD2. The junction had 3 bases not matched to a gene; V was cut back by 1 base and J by 4 bases. The germline V gene encodes CDR1 MNHEY and CDR2 SVGEGT. CDR3 length: 14 residues. CDR3 loop: CASSYFSGVYEQYF. The CDR3 DNA sequence: TGTGCCAGCAGTTACTTTAGCGGGGTTTACGAGCAGTACTTC.

The rearrangement joins TRBV29-1 to TRBJ2-1; 8 bases line up with TRBD2. V was pared by 7 bases and J by 8 bases, with 7 bases of the junction left unmatched. Germline CDR1 reads SQVTM; CDR2 reads ANQGSEA. CDR3 length equals 12 residues. The CDR3, as DNA: TGCAGCGCCGCCGGGACTAGTCATGAGCAGTTCTTC. The encoded protein is CSAAGTSHEQFF.

The chain combines TRBV3-1 (or the pseudogene TRBV3-2) with TRBJ2-1; 13 nucleotides align to TRBD2. Looked up from germline, CDR1 is LGHDT and CDR2 is YNNKEL (reference sequence). The length of the CDR3 is 15 residues. After removal of 4 bases from V and 8 bases from J, the junction contained 5 bases not matched to a gene. The CDR3 here is CASSPRTSGSYEQFF. DNA of the CDR3: TGTGCCAGCAGCCCACGGACTAGCGGGAGCTATGAGCAGTTCTTC.

This clone was detected only once. The chain has TRBV5-1 and TRBJ2-7, with D possibly TRBD1 on 6 matching bases. V was cut by 0 bases and J by 2 bases, with 12 bases left in between. Germline CDR1 is SGHRS and CDR2 is YFSETQ. The CDR3 loop spans 15 amino acids. DNA for the CDR3: TGCGCCAGCAGCTTGGAGGGGGTTCGCCCCTACGAGCAGTACTTC. Protein sequence: CASSLEGVRPYEQYF.

V gene TRBV6-1 combines with J gene TRBJ1-4; D is uncertain. The germline V and J ends were trimmed by 2 bases and 0 bases, with 4 bases remaining between them. Germline V CDR1 and CDR2: MNHNS, SASEGT. CDR3 length equals 14 residues. The CDR3 here is CASSERATNEKLFF. The CDR3 DNA follows: TGTGCCAGCAGTGAACGCGCAACTAATGAAAAACTGTTTTTT.

This clone was detected a few times. The genes are TRBV6-5 and TRBJ2-5; 7 nucleotides align to TRBD2. The CDR3 runs 14 residues. V trimming: 4 bases; J trimming: 7 bases; junction bases outside the gene matches: 9. Germline V gene data show CDR1 as MNHEY and CDR2 as SVGAGI. CDR3 coding DNA: TGTGCCAGCAGTTCGGGCTCGACGGGGGGGACCCAGTACTTC. As protein: CASSSGSTGGTQYF.

This chain joins TRBV4-1 and TRBJ1-2; D might be TRBD1 (6 bases). This CDR3 has 15 amino acids. The germline CDR1 and CDR2 sequences are MGHRA and YSYEKL. The ends were cut back, 0 bases at V and 4 bases at J, with 12 bases in the middle. CDR3 nucleotide sequence: TGCGCCAGCAGCCAAGATGGAGACAGGCCCTATGGCTACACCTTC. This translates into CASSQDGDRPYGYTF.

This clone was seen only once. The chain couples TRBV10-3 to TRBJ2-5; TRBD1 agrees at 7 bases. The germline V gene has CDR1 ENHRY and CDR2 SYGVKD. This CDR3 is built from 14 residues. Trimming at V came to 6 bases and at J to 0 bases, leaving 4 bases not matched to a gene. CDR3 loop: CAIRQGQNQETQYF. The CDR3 DNA follows: TGTGCCATCAGACAGGGACAGAACCAAGAGACCCAGTACTTC.

This clone was observed a few times. V is TRBV9 and J is TRBJ2-7, with 9 nucleotides matching TRBD1. Trimming took 0 bases from V and 4 from J; bases not matched to a gene: 5. CDR3 length equals 15 residues. The germline V gene has CDR1 SGDLS and CDR2 YYNGEE. The chain's CDR3 is CASSVGDRVWYEQYF. CDR3 coding DNA: TGTGCCAGCAGCGTAGGGGACAGGGTTTGGTACGAGCAGTACTTC.

The chain employs TRBV6-5 and TRBJ2-7, with no clear D. Germline CDR1 reads MNHEY; CDR2 reads SVGAGI. The CDR3 sequence is 15 residues long. The ends were cut back, 4 bases at V and 0 bases at J, with 13 bases in the middle. The CDR3 DNA follows: TGTGCCAGCAGTTTTGGGCAGGCCCTCTCCTACGAGCAGTACTTC. Translating it yields CASSFGQALSYEQYF.

This chain connects TRBV30 to TRBJ1-6; TRBD1 matches at 9 bases. This CDR3 is 13 amino acids long. The V and J ends lost 6 bases and 9 bases, in that order; junction bases with no gene match: 6. Per germline, CDR1 GTSNPN and CDR2 SVGIG (reference sequence). The CDR3 protein is CACRQGGGSPLHF. CDR3 bases: TGTGCCTGCCGACAGGGGGGAGGTTCACCCCTCCACTTT.

This chain links TRBV28 with TRBJ2-2; 7 bases are shared with TRBD2. The CDR3 is made up of 15 amino acids. In germline, CDR1 is MDHEN, CDR2 SYDVKM. After removal of 4 bases from V and 6 bases from J, the junction contained 8 bases not matched to a gene. CDR3 nucleotides: TGTGCCAGCAGTTCAAGCGGGATAGGATCCGGGGAGCTGTTTTTT. Translation: CASSSSGIGSGELFF.

Worth noting for this clone: This CDR3 is also generated by other DNA sequences in the sample. This chain joins TRBV3-1 (or the pseudogene TRBV3-2) and TRBJ1-1; maybe TRBD1 (5 bases). The CDR3 contains 13 residues. The germline V gene encodes CDR1 LGHDT and CDR2 YNNKEL (reference sequence). Trimming took 4 bases from V and 1 from J, leaving 7 bases between them. In DNA, the CDR3 is TGTGCCAGCAGCCCCCAGGGGAACACTGAAGCTTTCTTT. Amino acid sequence: CASSPQGNTEAFF.

CDR3 residues: CASSLGGTTGEQFF. CDR3 DNA: TGCGCCAGCAGTCTGGGAGGGACTACGGGGGAGCAGTTCTTC. V usage is TRBV5-1 and J usage is TRBJ2-1, with TRBD2 matching 7 bases. Germline CDR1 SGHRS, CDR2 YFSETQ. The CDR3 spans 14 residues. The V segment lost 5 bases and the J segment 10 bases; nucleotides outside the gene matches: 12.

The CDR3 region has the DNA TGTGCCAGCAGCCAGGTGGGAGGGCTGGATCAGCCCCAGCATTTT. Protein: CASSQVGGLDQPQHF. The V call is TRBV2, the J call TRBJ1-5; D ambiguous. Germline assignment: CDR1 SNHLY and CDR2 FYNNEI. The V and J ends lost 6 bases and 5 bases respectively, with 17 bases between them. CDR3 size: 15 residues.

The chain couples TRBV28 to TRBJ2-5; the D gene is possibly TRBD1 (6 bases). This CDR3 spans 17 amino acids. From germline, CDR1 is MDHEN and CDR2 SYDVKM. The germline V and J ends were trimmed by 8 bases and 4 bases, with 26 bases remaining between them. The CDR3: CASSYAAESRQVETQYF. CDR3 in DNA: TGTGCCAGCTCTTACGCGGCAGAATCTCGACAGGTAGAGACCCAGTACTTC.

This clone has more than one count but fewer than ten. The CDR3 protein is CASSSLSGNSGTEAFF. For the CDR3, the DNA is TGTGCCAGTAGCTCCCTGTCGGGGAACAGTGGCACTGAAGCTTTCTTT. The V and J genes are TRBV19 and TRBJ1-1; D ambiguous. CDR3 length: 16 amino acids. V lost 6 bases and J lost 4, with 21 bases in between. Germline CDR1 and CDR2: LNHDA and SQIVND (reference sequence). Combining the CDR3 with reference TRBV19 and TRBJ1-1 gives the whole variable domain DGGITQSPKYLFRKEGQNVTLSCEQNLNHDAMYWYRQDPGQGLRLIYYSQIVNDFQKGDIAEGYSVSREKKESFPLTVTSAQKNPTAFYLCASSSLSGNSGTEAFFGQGTRLTVV.